These T cell receptor beta chains were read from a single sample in a study of regulatory T cells in long-lasting Graves disease. MiXCR, run by TCRdb on the multiplex PCR reads, gives a single entry per CDR3 protein. The table has about 400,000 distinct CDR3 sequences, about 20% seen once. The specimen was peripheral blood mononuclear cells (PBMCs), collected when the disease was refractory, from a patient treated with antithyroid drugs. All receptors come from a female donor with Graves disease. CDR3s include the opening cysteine and the closing phenylalanine or tryptophan. Each record gives: J gene, V gene, CDR3 length, clone size, D gene, CDR3 protein, CDR3 DNA. A D gene is named only where the DNA matches it firmly. Clone sizes are given selectively: once, few, many, or a class where the clone is expanded.

>TRBJ2-3|TRBV7-9|12|.|.
CASDISTDTQYF
TGTGCCAGCGACATTAGCACAGATACGCAGTATTTT
>TRBJ2-7|TRBV7-2|14|many|.
CASSAYSGSNEQYF
TGTGCCAGCAGCGCCTATAGCGGTAGTAACGAGCAGTACTTC
>TRBJ1-2|TRBV11-1|17|.|.
CASSLLQGSYRDYGYTF
TGTGCCAGCAGCTTACTCCAGGGCTCATACCGGGACTATGGCTACACCTTC
>TRBJ2-7|TRBV2|14|many|.
CASRGADHSYEQYF
TGTGCCAGCAGGGGAGCGGATCACTCCTACGAGCAGTACTTC
>TRBJ2-4|TRBV5-1|19|.|TRBD2
CASSLGGLAFDYTKNIQYF
TGCGCCAGCAGCTTGGGGGGACTAGCTTTTGACTATACCAAAAACATTCAGTACTTC
>TRBJ2-7|TRBV18|15|.|.
CASSRQGQGRYEQYF
TGTGCCAGCTCACGACAAGGGCAGGGTCGTTACGAGCAGTACTTC
>TRBJ1-1|TRBV5-1|18|.|TRBD1
CASSSVIDRGLMNTEAFF
TGCGCCAGCAGCTCCGTTATAGACAGGGGGCTTATGAACACTGAAGCTTTCTTT
>TRBJ2-7|TRBV4-1|16|few|TRBD2
CASSQDLKREVYEQYF
TGCGCCAGCAGCCAAGATCTGAAGCGGGAGGTCTACGAGCAGTACTTC
>TRBJ2-6|TRBV19|17|once|TRBD1
CASTDRLAFSGASVLTF
TGTGCCAGTACGGACAGGTTGGCGTTCTCTGGGGCCAGCGTCCTGACTTTC
>TRBJ2-5|TRBV7-9|13|.|.
CASNGALGETQYF
TGTGCCAGCAACGGGGCATTGGGAGAGACCCAGTACTTC
>TRBJ2-5|TRBV10-3|16|.|TRBD2
CAISGGASGNQETQYF
TGTGCCATCAGTGGGGGGGCTAGCGGGAACCAAGAGACCCAGTACTTC
>TRBJ2-1|TRBV7-3|14|many|TRBD2
CASSLTQLATEQFF
TGTGCCAGCAGCCTAACACAACTAGCGACGGAGCAGTTCTTC
>TRBJ2-2|TRBV25-1|15|few|.
CASKGLGPNTGELFF
TGTGCCAGCAAGGGCCTCGGACCGAACACCGGGGAGCTGTTTTTT
>TRBJ2-2|TRBV30|14|.|.
CAWSMGGYTGELFF
TGTGCCTGGAGTATGGGAGGATACACCGGGGAGCTGTTTTTT